This T cell receptor (beta chain) was identified during a study of PD-L1 blockade in urothelial cancer. The ends were cut back, 8 bases at V and 0 bases at J, with 13 bases in the middle. This CDR3 region has 14 residues. CDR1 MDHEN and CDR2 SYDVKM come from the germline V gene. Sequencing used immunoSEQ multiplex PCR; TCRdb keeps in-frame clones, though not all of them. The table shows 90,000 to 120,000 clones, with over 80% occurring only once. The sequence derives from a woman aged 80 or over with urothelial cancer. This chain uses TRBV28 with TRBJ1-1; a weak D match, TRBD1 (6 bases). The source was PBMCs, collected around atezolizumab (anti-PD-L1) treatment. CDR3 region: CASGGGQLNTEAFF. The CDR3 DNA follows: TGTGCCAGCGGGGGGGGGCAACTGAACACTGAAGCTTTCTTT.